This entry describes one T cell receptor (beta chain). Its cognate antigen is unknown. This sample is part of a study of response to subunit inactivated influenza vaccine. The study, taken as a whole, reports: The authors proposed limited new T cell recruitment per seasonal influenza vaccination.

TCRdb independently ran MiXCR on the RT-PCR reads; one entry per CDR3 protein. The sample shows almost 250,000 distinct CDR3 sequences, about 12% of them seen only once. CDR3 length equals 12 residues. Germline V gene lookup returns CDR1 DFQATT and CDR2 SNEGSKA (reference sequence). The ends were cut back, 8 bases at V and 3 bases at J, with 11 bases in the middle. The J gene is TRBJ1-5, the V gene TRBV20-1; the D gene is possibly TRBD1 (5 bases). The input for sequencing was non-naive T cells sorted from PBMCs, taken around 14 days before vaccination. This receptor was taken from a man aged 50-60 years who received an inactivated influenza vaccine. The CDR3: CSTGRFNQPQHF. CDR3 sequence (DNA): TGCAGTACAGGACGGTTCAATCAGCCCCAGCATTTT.